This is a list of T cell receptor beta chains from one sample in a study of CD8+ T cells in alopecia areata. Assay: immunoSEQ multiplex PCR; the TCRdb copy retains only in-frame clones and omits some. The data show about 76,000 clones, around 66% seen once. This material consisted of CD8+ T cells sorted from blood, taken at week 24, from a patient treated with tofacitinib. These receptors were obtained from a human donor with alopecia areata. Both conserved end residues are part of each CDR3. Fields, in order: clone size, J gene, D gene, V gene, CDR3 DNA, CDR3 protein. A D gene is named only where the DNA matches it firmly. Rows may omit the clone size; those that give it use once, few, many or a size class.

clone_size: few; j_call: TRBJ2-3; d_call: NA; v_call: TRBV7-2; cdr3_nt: TGTGCCAGCAGCCTGAGAGGAGCAGATACGCAGTATTTT; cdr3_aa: CASSLRGADTQYF
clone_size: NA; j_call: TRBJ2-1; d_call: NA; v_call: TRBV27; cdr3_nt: TGTGCCAGCAGCTCGGACAGCCGACTAGCTAACAATGAGCAGTTCTTC; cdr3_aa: CASSSDSRLANNEQFF
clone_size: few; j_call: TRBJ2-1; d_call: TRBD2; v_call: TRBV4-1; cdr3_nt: TGCGCCAGCAGCCAAGAGCCTAGCGGGGGGGCCCATGAGCAGTTCTTC; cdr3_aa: CASSQEPSGGAHEQFF
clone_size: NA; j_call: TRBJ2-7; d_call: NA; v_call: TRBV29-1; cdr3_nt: TGCAGCGTCGATCGGGACGGAACCTACGAGCAGTACTTC; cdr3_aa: CSVDRDGTYEQYF
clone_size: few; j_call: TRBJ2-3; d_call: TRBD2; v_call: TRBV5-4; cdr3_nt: TGTGCCAGCAGCGCCACTGGTCGGGGGGGCCAAAGAGATACGCAGTATTTT; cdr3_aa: CASSATGRGGQRDTQYF
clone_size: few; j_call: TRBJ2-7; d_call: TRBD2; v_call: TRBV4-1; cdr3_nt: TGCGCCAGCAGCCAAGGACTAGCGTACTACGAGCAGTACTTC; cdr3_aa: CASSQGLAYYEQYF
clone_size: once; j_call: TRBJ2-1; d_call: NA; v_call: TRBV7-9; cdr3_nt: TGTGCCAGCAGCTTTTATCGTGGTTTGGACAGTACCTACAATGAGCAGTTCTTC; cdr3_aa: CASSFYRGLDSTYNEQFF
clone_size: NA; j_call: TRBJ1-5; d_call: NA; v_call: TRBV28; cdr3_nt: TGTGCCAGCAGTTTTCCTCGCCATGAGGTAGGGCTTATCAATCAGCCCCAGCATTTT; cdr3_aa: CASSFPRHEVGLINQPQHF
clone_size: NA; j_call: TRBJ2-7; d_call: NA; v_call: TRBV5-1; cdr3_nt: TGCGCCAGCAGCTTCGGGTCCACCGCCTACGAGCAGTACTTC; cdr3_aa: CASSFGSTAYEQYF
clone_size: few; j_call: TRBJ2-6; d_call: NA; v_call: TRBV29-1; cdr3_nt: TGCAGCGTTGAGGCAGCCCCCGATTACTCTGGGGCCAACGTCCTGACTTTC; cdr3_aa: CSVEAAPDYSGANVLTF
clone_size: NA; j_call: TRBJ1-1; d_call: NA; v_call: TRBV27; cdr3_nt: TGTGCCAGCAAGGAGTCTCAGGGAAACACTGAAGCTTTCTTT; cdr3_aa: CASKESQGNTEAFF
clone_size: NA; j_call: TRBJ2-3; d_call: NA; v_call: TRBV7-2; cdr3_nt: TGTGCCAGCAGCTCCCTTGCCTTCACAGATACGCAGTATTTT; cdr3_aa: CASSSLAFTDTQYF
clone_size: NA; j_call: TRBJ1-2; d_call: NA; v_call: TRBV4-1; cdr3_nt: TGCGCCAGCAGCCAAGTGAAGGGGAAAGCTAACTATGGCTACACCTTC; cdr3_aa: CASSQVKGKANYGYTF
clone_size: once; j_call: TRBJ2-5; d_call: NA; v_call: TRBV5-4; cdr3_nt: TGTGCCAGCAGCCCCTACCCGGACAAAGAGACCCAGTACTTC; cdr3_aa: CASSPYPDKETQYF
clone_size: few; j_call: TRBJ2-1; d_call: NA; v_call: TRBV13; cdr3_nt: TGTGCCAGCAGCTTAGAAGCGACTAGTCTAGGTGAGCAGTTCTTC; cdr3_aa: CASSLEATSLGEQFF
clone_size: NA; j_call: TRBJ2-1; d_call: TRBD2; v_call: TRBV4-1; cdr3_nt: TGCGCCAGCAGCCTGAATAGCGGGGGCCGTTCCGAAAGGGGGCAGTTCTTC; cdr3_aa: CASSLNSGGRSERGQFF
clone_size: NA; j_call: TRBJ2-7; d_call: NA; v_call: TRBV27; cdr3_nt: TGTGCCAGCCCCCGCCGACCCGAGCAGTACTTC; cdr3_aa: CASPRRPEQYF
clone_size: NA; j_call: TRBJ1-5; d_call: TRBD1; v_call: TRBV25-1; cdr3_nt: TGTGCCAGCCGGACAGGGGGGGATCAGCCCCAGCATTTT; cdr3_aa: CASRTGGDQPQHF
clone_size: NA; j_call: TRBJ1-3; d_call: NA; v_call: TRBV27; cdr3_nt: TGTGCCAGCAGTTCCGCGGACGGCGGAAACACCATATATTTT; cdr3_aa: CASSSADGGNTIYF
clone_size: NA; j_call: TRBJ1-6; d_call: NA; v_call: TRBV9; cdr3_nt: TGTGCCAGCAGCCCCACCATTATTAATTCACCCCTCCACTTT; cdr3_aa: CASSPTIINSPLHF
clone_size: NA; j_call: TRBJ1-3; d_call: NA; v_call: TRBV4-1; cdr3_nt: TGCGCCAGCAGCCATCGGCTGGAATTGGACACCATATATTTT; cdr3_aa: CASSHRLELDTIYF
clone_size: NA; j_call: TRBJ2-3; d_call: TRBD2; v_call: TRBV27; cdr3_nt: TGTGCCAGCAGTTCCGGACTAGCGGGGGGTGGAGATACGCAGTATTTT; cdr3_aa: CASSSGLAGGGDTQYF
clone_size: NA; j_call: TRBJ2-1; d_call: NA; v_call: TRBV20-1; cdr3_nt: TGCAGTGCCGACCAGTATAATGAGCAGTTCTTC; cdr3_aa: CSADQYNEQFF
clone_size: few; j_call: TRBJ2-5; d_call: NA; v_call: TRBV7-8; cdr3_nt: TGTGCCAGCAGCTTAGCGATCGGGGGGACAGTAGAATCCCAGTACTTC; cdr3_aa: CASSLAIGGTVESQYF
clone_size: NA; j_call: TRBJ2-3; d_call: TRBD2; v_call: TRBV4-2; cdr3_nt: TGTGCCAGCAGCCCCGAGTACGCGGGGGTCCCCACAGATACGCAGTATTTT; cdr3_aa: CASSPEYAGVPTDTQYF
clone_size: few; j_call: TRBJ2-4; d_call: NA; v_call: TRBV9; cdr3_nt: TGTGCCAGCAGCGCCGCCGGGGCGAGCTCAAACATTCAGTACTTC; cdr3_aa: CASSAAGASSNIQYF
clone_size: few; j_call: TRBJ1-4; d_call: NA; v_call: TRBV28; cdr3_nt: TGTGCCAGCAGTCCCCCGGGGACTCTACTTACTAATGAAAAACTGTTTTTT; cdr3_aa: CASSPPGTLLTNEKLFF
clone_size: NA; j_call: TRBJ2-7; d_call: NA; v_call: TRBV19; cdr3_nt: TGTGCCAGTAGTTTGGGCACCTCCTACGAGCAGTACTTC; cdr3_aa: CASSLGTSYEQYF
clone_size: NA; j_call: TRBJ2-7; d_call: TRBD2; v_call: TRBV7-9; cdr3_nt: TGTGCCAGCAGCTCGGGACTAGACTACGAGCAGTACTTC; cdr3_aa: CASSSGLDYEQYF
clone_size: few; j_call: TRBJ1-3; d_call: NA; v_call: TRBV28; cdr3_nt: TGTGCCAGCAGTTTAGGGGGCCACGGGGCCTCTGGAAACACCATATATTTT; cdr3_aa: CASSLGGHGASGNTIYF
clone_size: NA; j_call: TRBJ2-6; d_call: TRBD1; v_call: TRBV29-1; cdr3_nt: TGCAGCGTTGAAGATGCGGGGACAGGGGGCTATATCTCTGGGGCCAACGTCCTGACTTTC; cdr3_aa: CSVEDAGTGGYISGANVLTF
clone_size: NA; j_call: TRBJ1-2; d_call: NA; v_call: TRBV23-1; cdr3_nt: TGCGCCAGCACAACGTATTATGGCTACACCTTC; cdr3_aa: CASTTYYGYTF
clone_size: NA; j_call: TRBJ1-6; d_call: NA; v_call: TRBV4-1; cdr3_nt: TGCGCCAGCAGCCAAGATTCGGTCGGAGTGAATTCACCCCTCCACTTT; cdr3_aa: CASSQDSVGVNSPLHF
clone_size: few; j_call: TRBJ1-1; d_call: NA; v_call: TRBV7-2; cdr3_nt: TGTGCCAGCAGCTTAGCAGGGCCGAACACTGAAGCTTTCTTT; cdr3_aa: CASSLAGPNTEAFF
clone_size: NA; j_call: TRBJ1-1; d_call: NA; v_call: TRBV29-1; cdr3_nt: TGCAGCGTTGAGAGGGGGAAGGCTGAAGCTTTCTTT; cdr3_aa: CSVERGKAEAFF
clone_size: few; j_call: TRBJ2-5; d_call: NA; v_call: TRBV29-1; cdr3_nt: TGCAGCGTGAACCGCCGGGACAAAGGGGAGACCCAGTACTTC; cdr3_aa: CSVNRRDKGETQYF
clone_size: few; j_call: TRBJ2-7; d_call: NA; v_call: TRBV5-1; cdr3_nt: TGCGCCAGCAGCTTGGAGTGGGACGGACCCTACGAGCAGTACTTC; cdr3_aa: CASSLEWDGPYEQYF
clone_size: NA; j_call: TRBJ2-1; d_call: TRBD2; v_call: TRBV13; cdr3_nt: TGTGCCAGCAGCTCCCTCCTTCGGGGGGGTTTGGGCAATGAGCAGTTCTTC; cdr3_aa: CASSSLLRGGLGNEQFF
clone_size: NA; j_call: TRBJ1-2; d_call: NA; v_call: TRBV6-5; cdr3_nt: TGTGCCAGCAGTTCTCATAAGACGGACAGACCCTATGGCTACACCTTC; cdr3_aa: CASSSHKTDRPYGYTF
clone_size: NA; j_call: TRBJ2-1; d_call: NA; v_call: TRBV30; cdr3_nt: TGTGCCTGGAGCCTGGGAGTCGGGTACAATGAGCAGTTCTTC; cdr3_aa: CAWSLGVGYNEQFF
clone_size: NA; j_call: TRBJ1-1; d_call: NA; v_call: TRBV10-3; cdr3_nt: TGTGCCATTTCGGGCCTCCGCGGGGAGGTGAACACTGAAGCTTTCTTT; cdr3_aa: CAISGLRGEVNTEAFF
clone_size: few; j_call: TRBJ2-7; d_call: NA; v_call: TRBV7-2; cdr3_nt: TGTGCCAGCAGCCAGAGGGCACAGGTCGTCGAGCAGTACTTC; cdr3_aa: CASSQRAQVVEQYF
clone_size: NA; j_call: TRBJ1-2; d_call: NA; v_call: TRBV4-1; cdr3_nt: TGCGCCAGCAGCCAATTAATCTCAGGGGCCTACTATGGCTACACCTTC; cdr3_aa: CASSQLISGAYYGYTF
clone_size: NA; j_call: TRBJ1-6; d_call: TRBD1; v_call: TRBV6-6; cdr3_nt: TGTGCCAGCAGTTACCATCGGGACAGGGGGATATCACCCCTCCACTTT; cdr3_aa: CASSYHRDRGISPLHF